One TCR beta chain is described in this entry. The target antigen is unknown. Assay: immunoSEQ multiplex PCR; the TCRdb copy retains only in-frame clones and omits some. The repertoire holds approximately 500,000 clones, with around 85% as singletons. The V gene's germline CDR1 is SEHNR and CDR2 FQNEAQ (reference sequence). The CDR3 covers 12 residues. V was shortened by 5 bases and J by 5 bases, with 9 bases between the two germline ends. Treatment meaning: around 19 received Ad26.COV2.S at low or high dose, single or two shots; 5 received placebo; per-sample allocation not given. At day 63 after the first vaccine or placebo injection, samples were drawn. These data come from a study of Ad26.COV2.S vaccination and SARS-CoV-2 variants. Regarding the study as a whole: Substantial post-vaccination breadth of spike-specific CD8+ and CD4+ T cell responses was reported.

The chain employs TRBV7-9 and TRBJ1-1; a weak D match, TRBD1 (6 bases). The TCR sequence derives from a person between 18 and 65 years old who received the Ad26.COV2.S COVID-19 vaccine or a placebo. Specimen: peripheral blood, collected in a trial of Ad26.COV2.S vaccine versus placebo. CDR3 coding DNA: TGTGCCAGCAGCCCCCAGGGGACTGAAGCTTTCTTT. Translated, it gives CASSPQGTEAFF.